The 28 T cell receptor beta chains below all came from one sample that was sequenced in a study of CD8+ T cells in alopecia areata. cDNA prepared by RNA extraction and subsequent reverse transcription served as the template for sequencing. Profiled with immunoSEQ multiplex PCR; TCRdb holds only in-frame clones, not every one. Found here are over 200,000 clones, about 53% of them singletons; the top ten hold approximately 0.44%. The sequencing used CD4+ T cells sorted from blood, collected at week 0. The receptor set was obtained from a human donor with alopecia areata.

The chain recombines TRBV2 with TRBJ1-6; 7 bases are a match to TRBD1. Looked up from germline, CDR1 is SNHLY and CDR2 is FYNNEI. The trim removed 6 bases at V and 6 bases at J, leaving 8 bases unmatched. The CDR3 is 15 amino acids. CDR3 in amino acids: CASSLGQTSNSPLHF. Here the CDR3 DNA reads TGTGCCAGCAGCCTGGGACAGACCTCTAATTCACCCCTCCACTTT.

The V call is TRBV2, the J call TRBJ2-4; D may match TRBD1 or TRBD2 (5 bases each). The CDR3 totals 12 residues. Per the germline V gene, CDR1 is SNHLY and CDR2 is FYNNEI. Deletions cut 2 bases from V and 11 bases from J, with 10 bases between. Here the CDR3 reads CASSESRGVQYF. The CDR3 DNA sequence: TGTGCCAGCAGTGAATCTAGAGGGGTTCAGTACTTC.

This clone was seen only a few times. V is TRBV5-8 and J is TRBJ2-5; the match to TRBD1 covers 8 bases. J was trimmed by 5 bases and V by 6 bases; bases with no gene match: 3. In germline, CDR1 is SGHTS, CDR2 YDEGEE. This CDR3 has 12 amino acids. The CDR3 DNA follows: TGTGCCAGCACCTACAGGGGGGAGACCCAGTACTTC. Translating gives CASTYRGETQYF.

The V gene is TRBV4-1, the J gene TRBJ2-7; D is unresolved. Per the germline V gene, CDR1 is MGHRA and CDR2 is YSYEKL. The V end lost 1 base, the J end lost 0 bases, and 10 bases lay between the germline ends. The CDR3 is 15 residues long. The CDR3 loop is CASSQGRTASYEQYF. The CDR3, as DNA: TGCGCCAGCAGCCAAGGGCGTACGGCCTCCTACGAGCAGTACTTC.

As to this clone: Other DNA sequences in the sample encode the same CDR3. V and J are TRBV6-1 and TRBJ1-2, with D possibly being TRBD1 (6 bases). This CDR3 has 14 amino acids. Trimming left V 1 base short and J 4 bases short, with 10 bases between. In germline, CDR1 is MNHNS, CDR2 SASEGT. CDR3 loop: CASSEEGDTYGYTF. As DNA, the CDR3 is TGTGCCAGCAGTGAAGAGGGGGACACCTATGGCTACACCTTC.

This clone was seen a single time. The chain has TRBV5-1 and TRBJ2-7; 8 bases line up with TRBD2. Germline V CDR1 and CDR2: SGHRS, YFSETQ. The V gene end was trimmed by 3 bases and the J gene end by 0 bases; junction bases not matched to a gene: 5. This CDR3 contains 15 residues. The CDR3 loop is CASSSSGGISYEQYF. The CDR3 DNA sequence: TGCGCCAGCAGCTCCTCGGGAGGGATCTCCTACGAGCAGTACTTC.

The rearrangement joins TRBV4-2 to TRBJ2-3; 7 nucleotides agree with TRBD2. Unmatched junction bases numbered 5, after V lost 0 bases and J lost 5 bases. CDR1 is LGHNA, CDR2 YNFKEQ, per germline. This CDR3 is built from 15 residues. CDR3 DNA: TGTGCCAGCAGCCAAGAAGGCGGGGGAGTAGATACGCAGTATTTT. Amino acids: CASSQEGGGVDTQYF.

CDR3 DNA: TGTGCCATCGGAGCTAGCGGGAGGGCCTCGGGCGAGCAGTACTTC. Its protein is CAIGASGRASGEQYF. The J gene is TRBJ2-7, the V gene TRBV10-3; the match to TRBD2 covers 12 bases. Germline CDR1 reads ENHRY; CDR2 reads SYGVKD. J lost 6 bases, V lost 8 bases, and 11 bases had no gene match. This CDR3 is 15 amino acids long.

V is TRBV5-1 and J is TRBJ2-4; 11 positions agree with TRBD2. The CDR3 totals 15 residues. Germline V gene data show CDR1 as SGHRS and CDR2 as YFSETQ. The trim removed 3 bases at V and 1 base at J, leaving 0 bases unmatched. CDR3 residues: CASSWTSGAKNIQYF. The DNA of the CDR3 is TGCGCCAGCAGCTGGACTAGCGGGGCCAAAAACATTCAGTACTTC.

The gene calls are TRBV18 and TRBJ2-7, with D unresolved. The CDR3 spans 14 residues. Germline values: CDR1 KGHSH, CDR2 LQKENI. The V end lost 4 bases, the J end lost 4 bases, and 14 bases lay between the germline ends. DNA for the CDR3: TGTGCCAGCTCACTCGGACGTTTGGGGTACGAGCAGTACTTC. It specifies CASSLGRLGYEQYF.

The chain's CDR3 is CASSLRQSTDTQYF. The CDR3 coding sequence is TGCGCCAGCAGCTTAAGACAGAGCACAGATACGCAGTATTTT. V is TRBV5-1 and J is TRBJ2-3; D might be TRBD1 (5 bases). Germline V gene data show CDR1 as SGHRS and CDR2 as YFSETQ. There are 14 residues in the CDR3. V shed 2 bases and J shed 0 bases, with 7 bases lying between them.

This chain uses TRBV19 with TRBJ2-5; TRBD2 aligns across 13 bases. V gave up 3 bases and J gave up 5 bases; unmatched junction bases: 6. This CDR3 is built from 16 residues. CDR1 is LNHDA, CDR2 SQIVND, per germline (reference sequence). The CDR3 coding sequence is TGTGCCAGTAGTATCGGGGGACTAGCGGGACAGGAGACCCAGTACTTC. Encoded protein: CASSIGGLAGQETQYF.

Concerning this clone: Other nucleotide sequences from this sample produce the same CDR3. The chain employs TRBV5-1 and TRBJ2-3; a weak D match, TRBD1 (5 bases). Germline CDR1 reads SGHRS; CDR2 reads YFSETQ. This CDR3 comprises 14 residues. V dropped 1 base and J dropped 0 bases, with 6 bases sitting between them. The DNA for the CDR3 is TGCGCCAGCAGCTTGCCAGGGAGCACAGATACGCAGTATTTT. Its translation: CASSLPGSTDTQYF. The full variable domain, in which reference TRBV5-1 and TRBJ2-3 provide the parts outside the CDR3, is KAGVTQTPRYLIKTRGQQVTLSCSPISGHRSVSWYQQTPGQGLQFLFEYFSETQRNKGNFPGRFSGRQFSNSRSEMNVSTLELGDSALYLCASSLPGSTDTQYFGPGTRLTVL.

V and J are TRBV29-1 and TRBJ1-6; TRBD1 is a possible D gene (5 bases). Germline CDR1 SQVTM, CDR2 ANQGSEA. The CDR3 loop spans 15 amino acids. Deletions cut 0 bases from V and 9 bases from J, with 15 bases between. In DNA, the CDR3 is TGCAGCGTTGAAGAAGCAGGGAGTGTCGGTTCACCCCTCCACTTT. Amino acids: CSVEEAGSVGSPLHF.

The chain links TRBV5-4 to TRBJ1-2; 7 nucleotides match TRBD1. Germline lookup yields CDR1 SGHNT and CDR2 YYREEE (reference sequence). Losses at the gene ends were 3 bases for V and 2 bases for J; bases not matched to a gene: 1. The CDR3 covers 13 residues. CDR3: CASSSGQNYGYTF. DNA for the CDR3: TGTGCCAGCAGCTCGGGACAGAACTATGGCTACACCTTC.

CDR3 DNA sequence: TGTGCCAGCAGTTACTCGACTGTTGGGCAGACCTATGGCTACACCTTC. Its translation: CASSYSTVGQTYGYTF. The chain links TRBV6-6 to TRBJ1-2, with D unclear. V shed 0 bases and J shed 4 bases, with 15 bases lying between them. The length of the CDR3 is 16 residues. Per the germline V gene, CDR1 is MNHNY and CDR2 is SVGAGI (reference sequence).

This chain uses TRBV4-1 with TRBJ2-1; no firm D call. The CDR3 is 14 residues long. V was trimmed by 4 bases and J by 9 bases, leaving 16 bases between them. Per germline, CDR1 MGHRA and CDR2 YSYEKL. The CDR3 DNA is TGCGCCAGCAGCCCCCAATGGGCGTCGCCTGAGCAGTTCTTC. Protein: CASSPQWASPEQFF.

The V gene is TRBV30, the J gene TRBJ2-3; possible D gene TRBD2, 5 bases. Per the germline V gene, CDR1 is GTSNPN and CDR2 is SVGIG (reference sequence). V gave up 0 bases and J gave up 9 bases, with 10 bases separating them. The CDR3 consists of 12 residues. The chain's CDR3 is CAWSVETGTQYF. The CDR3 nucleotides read TGTGCCTGGAGTGTAGAGACGGGAACGCAGTATTTT.

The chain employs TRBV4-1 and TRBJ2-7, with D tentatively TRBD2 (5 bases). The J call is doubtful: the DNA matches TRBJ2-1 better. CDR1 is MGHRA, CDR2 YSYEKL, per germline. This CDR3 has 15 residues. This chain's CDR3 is CASSQGNPGSNEQFF. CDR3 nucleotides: TGCGCCAGCAGCCAAGGCAACCCGGGGAGCAATGAGCAGTTCTTC.

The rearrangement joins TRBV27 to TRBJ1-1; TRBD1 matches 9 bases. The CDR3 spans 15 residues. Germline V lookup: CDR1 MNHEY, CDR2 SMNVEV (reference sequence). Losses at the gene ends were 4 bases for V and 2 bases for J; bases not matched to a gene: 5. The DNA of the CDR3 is TGTGCCAGCAGTTCATGGACAGGGGCCAACACTGAAGCTTTCTTT. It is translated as CASSSWTGANTEAFF.

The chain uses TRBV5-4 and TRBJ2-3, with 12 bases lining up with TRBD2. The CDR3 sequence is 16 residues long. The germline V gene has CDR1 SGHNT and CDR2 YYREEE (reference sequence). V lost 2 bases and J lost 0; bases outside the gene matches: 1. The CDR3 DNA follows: TGTGCCAGCAGCTTAGGACTAGCGGGGAGCACAGATACGCAGTATTTT. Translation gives CASSLGLAGSTDTQYF.

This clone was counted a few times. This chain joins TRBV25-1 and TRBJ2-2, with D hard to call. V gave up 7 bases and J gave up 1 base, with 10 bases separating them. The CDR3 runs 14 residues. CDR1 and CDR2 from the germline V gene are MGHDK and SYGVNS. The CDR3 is CASTGLRNTGELFF. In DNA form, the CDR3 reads TGTGCCAGCACTGGATTGCGGAACACCGGGGAGCTGTTTTTT.

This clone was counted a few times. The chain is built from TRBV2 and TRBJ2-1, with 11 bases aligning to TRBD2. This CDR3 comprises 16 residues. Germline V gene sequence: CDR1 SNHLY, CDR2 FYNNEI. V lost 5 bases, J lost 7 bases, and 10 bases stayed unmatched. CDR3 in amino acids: CASSKTSGTITNEQFF. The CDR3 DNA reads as TGTGCCAGCAGTAAGACTAGCGGGACAATAACTAATGAGCAGTTCTTC.

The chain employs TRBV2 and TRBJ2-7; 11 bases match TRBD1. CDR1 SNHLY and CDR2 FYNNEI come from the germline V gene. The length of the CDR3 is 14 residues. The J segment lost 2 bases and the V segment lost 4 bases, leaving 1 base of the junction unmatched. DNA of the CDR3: TGTGCCAGCAGTGCGGGACAGGGGGCCTACGAGCAGTACTTC. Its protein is CASSAGQGAYEQYF.

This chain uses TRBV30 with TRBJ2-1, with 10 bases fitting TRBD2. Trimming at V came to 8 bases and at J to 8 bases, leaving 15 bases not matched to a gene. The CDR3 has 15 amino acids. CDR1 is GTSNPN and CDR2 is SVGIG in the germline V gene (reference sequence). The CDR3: CATSSGGAMKHEQFF. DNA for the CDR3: TGTGCCACGTCGAGCGGGGGGGCCATGAAGCATGAGCAGTTCTTC.

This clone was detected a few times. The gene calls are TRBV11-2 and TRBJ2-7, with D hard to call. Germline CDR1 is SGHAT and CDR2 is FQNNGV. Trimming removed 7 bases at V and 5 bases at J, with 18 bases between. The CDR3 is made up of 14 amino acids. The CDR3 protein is CASTWFVAANEQYF. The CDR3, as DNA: TGTGCCAGCACCTGGTTTGTGGCCGCAAACGAGCAGTACTTC.

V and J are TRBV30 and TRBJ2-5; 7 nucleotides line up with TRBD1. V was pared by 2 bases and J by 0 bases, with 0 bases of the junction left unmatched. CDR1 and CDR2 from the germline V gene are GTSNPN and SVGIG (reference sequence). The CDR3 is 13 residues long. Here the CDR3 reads CAWSTGDQETQYF. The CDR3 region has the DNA TGTGCCTGGAGTACAGGGGACCAAGAGACCCAGTACTTC.

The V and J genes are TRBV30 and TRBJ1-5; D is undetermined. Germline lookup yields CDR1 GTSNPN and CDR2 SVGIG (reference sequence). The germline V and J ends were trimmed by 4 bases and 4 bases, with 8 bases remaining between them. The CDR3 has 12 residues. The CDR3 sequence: CAWTSGNQPQHF. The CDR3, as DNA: TGTGCCTGGACTAGTGGTAATCAGCCCCAGCATTTT.